A selection of T cell receptor beta chains follows, all from one sample in a study of cytotoxic CD8 clonotypes in ibrutinib-treated CLL. Method: immunoSEQ multiplex PCR; TCRdb's copy keeps in-frame clones and lacks some. The repertoire holds about 310,000 clones, with roughly 80% as singletons. Here the sequenced sample was PBMCs, taken before ibrutinib treatment. These receptors were taken from a human donor with chronic lymphocytic leukemia. Each CDR3 is given with its conserved first and last residue. Each record gives: V gene, J gene, clone size, D gene, CDR3 protein, CDR3 DNA. D genes are given only for firm matches. Expanded clones get a size class; other rows say once, few or many, or leave the size out.

>TRBV5-1|TRBJ2-2|once|NA
CASSLDWGITGELFF
TGCGCCAGCAGCTTAGATTGGGGTATCACCGGGGAGCTGTTTTTT
>TRBV14|TRBJ1-2|NA|NA
CASSHPMGTYGGYTF
TGTGCCAGCAGCCACCCCATGGGGACATACGGTGGCTACACCTTC
>TRBV7-6|TRBJ1-3|few|NA
CASSPGIPTGNTIYF
TGTGCCAGCAGCCCAGGGATTCCGACTGGAAACACCATATATTTT
>TRBV7-2|TRBJ1-1|NA|NA
CASSAQGGTEAFF
TGTGCCAGCAGCGCACAGGGTGGCACTGAAGCTTTCTTT
>TRBV4-2|TRBJ2-7|once|TRBD2
CASSHPRTSGSAEEQYF
TGTGCCAGCAGCCACCCAAGGACTAGCGGTTCGGCGGAAGAGCAGTACTTC
>TRBV7-3|TRBJ1-2|NA|TRBD1
CASSPTGAGYGYTF
TGTGCCAGCAGCCCGACAGGGGCGGGCTATGGCTACACCTTC
>TRBV9|TRBJ2-5|NA|TRBD1
CASSVWAGGEAETQYF
TGTGCCAGCAGCGTATGGGCAGGGGGCGAGGCGGAGACCCAGTACTTC
>TRBV29-1|TRBJ2-1|NA|TRBD2
CSVDGLAGQKYNEQFF
TGCAGCGTTGACGGACTAGCGGGACAGAAATACAATGAGCAGTTCTTC
>TRBV18|TRBJ1-5|NA|NA
CASSRGQNQPQHF
TGTGCCAGCTCACGGGGGCAAAATCAGCCCCAGCATTTT
>TRBV4-3|TRBJ2-5|NA|NA
CASSQDARLGETQYF
TGCGCCAGCAGCCAAGATGCTAGGTTGGGCGAGACCCAGTACTTC
>TRBV6-6|TRBJ2-1|NA|NA
CASSYSIGSSYNEQFF
TGTGCCAGCAGTTACTCGATAGGGAGCTCCTACAATGAGCAGTTCTTC
>TRBV18|TRBJ2-2|NA|NA
CASSRGDFTGELFF
TGTGCCAGCTCACGCGGGGATTTCACCGGGGAGCTGTTTTTT
>TRBV27|TRBJ2-2|NA|NA
CASRRDKNTGELFF
TGTGCCAGCAGGCGGGACAAGAACACCGGGGAGCTGTTTTTT
>TRBV6-6|TRBJ2-7|once|NA
CASSYSKEQYF
TGTGCCAGCAGTTACTCCAAGGAGCAGTACTTC
>TRBV7-9|TRBJ2-2|NA|NA
CASRSGLANTGELFF
TGTGCCAGCAGGTCGGGACTCGCGAACACCGGGGAGCTGTTTTTT
>TRBV2|TRBJ1-4|NA|NA
CASSGRTATNEKLFF
TGTGCCAGCAGTGGAAGGACAGCAACTAATGAAAAACTGTTTTTT
>TRBV28|TRBJ1-5|once|TRBD1
CASSSPRTGEDQPQHF
TGTGCCAGCAGTTCCCCCCGGACAGGGGAGGATCAGCCCCAGCATTTT
>TRBV29-1|TRBJ2-7|once|TRBD1
CSVEGTGGYEQYF
TGCAGCGTTGAAGGGACAGGCGGCTACGAGCAGTACTTC
>TRBV28|TRBJ2-7|few|TRBD1
CASRDRGLEQYF
TGTGCCAGCAGAGACAGGGGGCTCGAGCAGTACTTC